This T cell receptor (beta chain) appears in the sequencing data of a study of OX40 agonist ivuxolimab in advanced cancers. This CDR3 is built from 14 residues. With 3 bases removed from V and 1 base from J, the gap between germline ends came to 8 bases. Germline assignment: CDR1 MDHEN and CDR2 SYDVKM. Measured with immunoSEQ multiplex PCR; TCRdb has only the in-frame clones, and not every one. The sample holds fewer than 95,000 clones, approximately 79% seen once. The sequencing here drew on CD4+ or CD8+ T cells sorted from blood, taken in a trial of the OX40 agonist ivuxolimab. This sequence was found in an adult with an advanced solid tumor such as melanoma, head and neck, liver or kidney cancer. The chain employs TRBV28 and TRBJ2-3; maybe TRBD2 (6 bases). In nucleotides, the CDR3 is TGTGCCAGCAGTTTTAGCGGACGCACAGATACGCAGTATTTT. Its protein product is CASSFSGRTDTQYF. Drawing the rest from reference TRBV28 and TRBJ2-3, the complete variable domain is DVKVTQSSRYLVKRTGEKVFLECVQDMDHENMFWYRQDPGLGLRLIYFSYDVKMKEKGDIPEGYSVSREKKERFSLILESASTNQTSMYLCASSFSGRTDTQYFGPGTRLTVL.